This TCR beta chain was obtained from a study of siplizumab effects on memory and regulatory T cells (dated 2019 in TCRdb). Concerning the study at large: The study looked at the effect of siplizumab, an anti-CD2 antibody, on alloreactive T-cell subsets in allogeneic mixed lymphocyte reactions made from human PBMCs. General conclusions and limits of the study: Whether proliferating Tregs from siplizumab cultures were suppressive was not functionally confirmed. Unstimulated naive T cells appeared more diverse than memory T cells, and naive cells seemed to contribute substantially to the alloresponse. Of the alloreactive CD4+ clones that could be mapped, the Treg-derived share averaged approximately 69% with siplizumab compared with 25% to 30% in control reactions. About 80-97% of proliferating CD4+ or CD8+ clones could not be given a naive or memory phenotype. Siplizumab significantly reduced the cumulative frequency of alloreactive sequences traceable to unstimulated CD4+ memory T cells. Sequences below about 10^-5 frequency were poorly captured, so only a minor fraction of alloreactive clones could be mapped to unstimulated subsets.

Library preparation employed the immunoSEQ multiplex PCR assay. Some 100,000 TCR templates per sample were assayed by the deep sequencing platform. Genomic DNA extracted from sorted T cells was used for TCRbeta CDR3 sequencing. Per the source publication's procedure: The R programming language was used for clonal analysis of the TCRbeta CDR3 data. Comparing unstimulated samples against CFSE-low samples taken after the reaction was how alloreactive CD4+ and CD8+ clones were defined. Regulatory or non-regulatory origin was assigned to alloreactive CD4+ clones by matching of sequences to sorted unstimulated Treg and non-Treg repertoires. The immuneACCESS repertoire file appears here via TCRdb, limited to in-frame rearrangements. These files lack a portion of the clones; in checked studies, under half of the deficit traces to unresolved V genes, and the cause of the others is not known. The V and J calls and clone size were taken over from that table, and D and trimming were inferred from the DNA. This sample is represented by 120,000 or so clones; roughly 90% of them were singletons. The ten largest clones take up 1.3% of the sample.

Sorted unstimulated T cells, along with proliferating T cells recovered from mixed lymphocyte reactions, underwent TCRbeta CDR3 sequencing. Fresh whole blood from approximately 10 HLA-typed healthy donors was used to isolate PBMCs. The germline V gene yields SGHTA for CDR1 and FQGNSA for CDR2. V loses 5 bases of germline sequence and J loses 5 bases, and the interval between the two ends is 10 bases. There are 13 amino acids in the CDR3, from cysteine to phenylalanine inclusive. Only the CDR3 DNA stays, 39 bases, in frame from base 1. In regard to this clone: The antigen it recognizes is unknown. It has no much larger one-base neighbor in the sample; base qualities were not kept.

The sample was CD4+ T cells sorted from blood. The receptor was isolated from a human donor in good health. The rearrangement combines TRBV7-2 with TRBJ1-5, with TRBD1 as a weak D call on 6 bases. The DNA sequence follows: TGTGCCAGCAGCCCCAGGGGTCATCAGCCCCAGCATTTT. It specifies CASSPRGHQPQHF.